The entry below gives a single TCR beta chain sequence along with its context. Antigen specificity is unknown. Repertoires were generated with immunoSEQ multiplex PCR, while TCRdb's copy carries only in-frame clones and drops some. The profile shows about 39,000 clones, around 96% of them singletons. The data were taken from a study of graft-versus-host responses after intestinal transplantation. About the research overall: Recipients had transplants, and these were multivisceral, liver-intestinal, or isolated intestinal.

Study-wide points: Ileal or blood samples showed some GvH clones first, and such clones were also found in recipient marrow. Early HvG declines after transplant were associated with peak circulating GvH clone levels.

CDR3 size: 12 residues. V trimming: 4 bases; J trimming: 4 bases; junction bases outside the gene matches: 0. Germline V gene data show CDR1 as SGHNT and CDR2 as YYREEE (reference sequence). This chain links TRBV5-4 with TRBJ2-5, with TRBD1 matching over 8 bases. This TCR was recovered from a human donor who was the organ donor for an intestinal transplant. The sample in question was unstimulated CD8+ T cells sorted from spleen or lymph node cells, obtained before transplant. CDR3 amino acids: CASSGQGETQYF. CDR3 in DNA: TGTGCCAGCAGCGGACAGGGAGAGACCCAGTACTTC.